In this sample, the clone carrying this T cell receptor (beta chain) turned up a few times. Its antigen is as yet unknown. The sample is drawn from a study of identical twins. Study-wide results and caveats: Low generation probability was overrepresented in out-of-frame alpha sequences shared by twins.

One entry per CDR3 protein, called by TCRdb with MiXCR from the 5' RACE reads. The profile shows some 660,000 distinct CDR3 sequences, less than 10% of them singletons. The sample was also linked to a second study, of yellow fever vaccine responses in identical twins.

The receptor's source is a woman between 18 and 29 years old in good health. Sequencing was done on a sample of PBMCs.

CDR3 in DNA: TGTGCCAGCAGCTTCGCCGGGACAAGAATCTCCTACGAGCAGTACTTC. Translation gives CASSFAGTRISYEQYF. The chain has TRBV7-9 and TRBJ2-7, with D possibly being TRBD1 (6 bases). This CDR3 has 16 residues. The V end lost 3 bases, the J end lost 0 bases, and 15 bases lay between the germline ends. Germline-derived CDR1 and CDR2 are SEHNR and FQNEAQ (reference sequence).